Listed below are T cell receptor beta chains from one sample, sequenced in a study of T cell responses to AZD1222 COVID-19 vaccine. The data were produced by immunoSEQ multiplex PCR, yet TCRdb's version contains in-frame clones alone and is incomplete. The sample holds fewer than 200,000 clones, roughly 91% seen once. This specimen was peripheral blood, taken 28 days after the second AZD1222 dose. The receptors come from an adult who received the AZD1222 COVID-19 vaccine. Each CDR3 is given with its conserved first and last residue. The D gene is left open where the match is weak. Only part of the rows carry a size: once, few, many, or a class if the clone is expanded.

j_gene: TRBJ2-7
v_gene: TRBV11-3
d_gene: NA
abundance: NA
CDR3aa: CASSLGDGISSYEQYF
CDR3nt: TGTGCCAGCAGCTTAGGGGATGGCATCAGCTCCTACGAGCAGTACTTC

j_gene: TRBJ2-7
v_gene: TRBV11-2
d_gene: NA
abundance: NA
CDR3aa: CASSLVVGYEQYF
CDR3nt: TGTGCCAGCAGCTTAGTTGTGGGGTACGAGCAGTACTTC

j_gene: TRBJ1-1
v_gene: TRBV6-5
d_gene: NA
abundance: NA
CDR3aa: CASWRWGGFAEAFF
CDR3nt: TGTGCCAGCTGGCGGTGGGGGGGGTTCGCTGAAGCTTTCTTT

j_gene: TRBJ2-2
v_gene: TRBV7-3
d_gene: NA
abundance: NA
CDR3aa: CASSFGGTGELFF
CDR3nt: TGTGCCAGCAGCTTTGGGGGTACCGGGGAGCTGTTTTTT

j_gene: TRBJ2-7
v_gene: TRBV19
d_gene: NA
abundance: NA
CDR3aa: CASSMSRTNEQYF
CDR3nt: TGTGCCAGTAGTATGTCTAGGACAAACGAGCAGTACTTC

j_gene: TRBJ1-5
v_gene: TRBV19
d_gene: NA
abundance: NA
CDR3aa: CATCGEYQYNQPQHF
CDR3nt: TGTGCCACCTGCGGGGAATACCAATACAATCAGCCCCAGCATTTT

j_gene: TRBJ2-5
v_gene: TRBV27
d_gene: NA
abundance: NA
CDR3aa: CASSKFQSGGQETQYF
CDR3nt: TGTGCCAGCAGTAAATTCCAGAGTGGGGGACAAGAGACCCAGTACTTC

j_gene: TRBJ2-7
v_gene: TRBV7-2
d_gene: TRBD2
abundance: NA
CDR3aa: CASSLFLLGLAEPYEQYF
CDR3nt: TGTGCCAGCAGCTTATTTCTTTTGGGACTAGCGGAACCCTACGAGCAGTACTTC

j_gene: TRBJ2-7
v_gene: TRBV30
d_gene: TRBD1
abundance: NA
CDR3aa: CAWSVAGTGGDEQYF
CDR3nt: TGTGCCTGGAGTGTGGCCGGGACAGGGGGCGACGAGCAGTACTTC

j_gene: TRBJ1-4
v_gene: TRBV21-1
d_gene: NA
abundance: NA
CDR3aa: CASSKREGANEKLFF
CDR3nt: TGTGCCAGCAGCAAACGGGAAGGGGCGAATGAAAAACTGTTTTTT

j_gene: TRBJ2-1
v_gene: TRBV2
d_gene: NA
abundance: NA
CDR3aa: CASSLDGGDEQFF
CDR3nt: TGTGCCAGCAGTTTGGACGGTGGGGATGAGCAGTTCTTC

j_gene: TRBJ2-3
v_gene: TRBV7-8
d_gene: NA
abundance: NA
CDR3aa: CASSLGYPGLLTDTQYF
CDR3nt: TGTGCCAGCAGCTTAGGGTACCCGGGACTTCTCACAGATACGCAGTATTTT

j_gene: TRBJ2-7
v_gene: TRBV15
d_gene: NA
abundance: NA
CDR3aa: CATSRDRAISHEQYF
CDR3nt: TGTGCCACCAGCAGAGATCGGGCAATTTCCCACGAGCAGTACTTC

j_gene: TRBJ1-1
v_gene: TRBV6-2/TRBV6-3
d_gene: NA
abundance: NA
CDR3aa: CASSFTTTEAFF
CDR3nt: TGTGCCAGCAGCTTTACCACTACTGAAGCTTTCTTT

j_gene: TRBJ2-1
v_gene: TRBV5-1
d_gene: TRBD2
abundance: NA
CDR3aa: CASTKGLSGISSYNEQFF
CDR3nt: TGCGCCAGCACCAAGGGGCTTAGCGGGATTAGCTCCTACAATGAGCAGTTCTTC

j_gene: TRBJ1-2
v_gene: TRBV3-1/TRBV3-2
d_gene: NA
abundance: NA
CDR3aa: CASSQDPRAPYGYTF
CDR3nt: TGTGCCAGCAGCCAAGATCCCAGGGCACCCTATGGCTACACCTTC

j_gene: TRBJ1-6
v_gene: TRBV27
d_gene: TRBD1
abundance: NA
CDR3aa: CASSPGQYNSPLHF
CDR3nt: TGTGCCAGCAGTCCGGGACAGTATAATTCACCCCTCCACTTT

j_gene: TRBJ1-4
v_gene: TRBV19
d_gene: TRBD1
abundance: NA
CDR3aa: CASGPGQGARGLFF
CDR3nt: TGTGCCAGTGGACCGGGACAGGGGGCCCGAGGTCTGTTTTTT

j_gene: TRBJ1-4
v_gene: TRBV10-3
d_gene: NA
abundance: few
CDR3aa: CAIRNSGPNEKLFF
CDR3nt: TGTGCCATCAGGAACAGTGGGCCAAATGAAAAACTGTTTTTT

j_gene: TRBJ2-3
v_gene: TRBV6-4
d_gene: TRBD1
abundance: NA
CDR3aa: CASSDQGEDTQYF
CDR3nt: TGTGCCAGCAGTGACCAGGGGGAAGATACGCAGTATTTT

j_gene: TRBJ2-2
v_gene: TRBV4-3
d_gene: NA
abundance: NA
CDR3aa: CASSASARGTGELFF
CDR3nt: TGCGCCAGCAGCGCCTCTGCCCGAGGGACCGGGGAGCTGTTTTTT

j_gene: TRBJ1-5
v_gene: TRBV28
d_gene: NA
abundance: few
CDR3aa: CASSVGGSGQPQHF
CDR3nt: TGTGCCAGCAGTGTTGGGGGTTCGGGTCAGCCCCAGCATTTT

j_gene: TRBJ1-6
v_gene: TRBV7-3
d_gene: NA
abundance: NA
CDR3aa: CASSLQGSYNSPLHF
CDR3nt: TGTGCCAGCAGCTTACAGGGCAGCTATAATTCACCCCTCCACTTT

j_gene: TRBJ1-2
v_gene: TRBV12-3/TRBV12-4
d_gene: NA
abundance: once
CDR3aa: CASSFGQGYTF
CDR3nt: TGTGCCAGCAGTTTTGGACAGGGCTACACCTTC

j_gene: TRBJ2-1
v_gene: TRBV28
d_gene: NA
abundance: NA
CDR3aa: CASSSMGYNEQFF
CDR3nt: TGTGCCAGCAGTAGTATGGGCTACAATGAGCAGTTCTTC

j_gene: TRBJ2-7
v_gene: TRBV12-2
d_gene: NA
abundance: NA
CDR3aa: CASRLGTGPPSGQYF
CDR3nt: TGTGCAAGTCGCTTAGGGACAGGGCCTCCGTCAGGGCAGTACTTC